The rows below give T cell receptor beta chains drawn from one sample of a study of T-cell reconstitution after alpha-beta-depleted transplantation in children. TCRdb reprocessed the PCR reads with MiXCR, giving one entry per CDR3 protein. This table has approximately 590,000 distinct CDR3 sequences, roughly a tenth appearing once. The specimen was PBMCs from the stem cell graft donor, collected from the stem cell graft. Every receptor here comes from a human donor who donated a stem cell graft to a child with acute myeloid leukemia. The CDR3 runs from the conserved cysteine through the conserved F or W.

cdr3_aa: CASSVGTGQSSTDTQYF; j_call: TRBJ2-3; v_call: TRBV9
cdr3_aa: CASSPMTSGSSGTQYF; j_call: TRBJ2-3; v_call: TRBV7-9
cdr3_aa: CASSQEMGRTEAFF; j_call: TRBJ1-1; v_call: TRBV4-3
cdr3_aa: CSAARVGKGEQYF; j_call: TRBJ2-7; v_call: TRBV20-1
cdr3_aa: CASSLEGFVDEKLFF; j_call: TRBJ1-4; v_call: TRBV5-1
cdr3_aa: CASSLPMVIAGDTDTQYF; j_call: TRBJ2-3; v_call: TRBV27
cdr3_aa: CAISESAVPNSPLHF; j_call: TRBJ1-6; v_call: TRBV10-3
cdr3_aa: CSANTPGQGMYEQYF; j_call: TRBJ2-7; v_call: TRBV20-1
cdr3_aa: CASTHGGRTEAFF; j_call: TRBJ1-1; v_call: TRBV12-3/TRBV12-4
cdr3_aa: CASSLEGYGQGATEAFF; j_call: TRBJ1-1; v_call: TRBV5-1
cdr3_aa: CASSGLSPVHGYTF; j_call: TRBJ1-2; v_call: TRBV9
cdr3_aa: CASRLARNSIYEQYF; j_call: TRBJ2-7; v_call: TRBV6-5
cdr3_aa: CASSLHLEQYF; j_call: TRBJ2-7; v_call: TRBV5-6
cdr3_aa: CASSSSTGGDIQYF; j_call: TRBJ2-4; v_call: TRBV7-2
cdr3_aa: CASSLSQGAAKNIQYF; j_call: TRBJ2-4; v_call: TRBV27
cdr3_aa: CASSLGLAGGIEQFF; j_call: TRBJ2-1; v_call: TRBV11-1
cdr3_aa: CATSDSGQANPYEQYF; j_call: TRBJ2-7; v_call: TRBV24-1
cdr3_aa: CASSYGSPRLYEQYF; j_call: TRBJ2-7; v_call: TRBV6-2/TRBV6-3
cdr3_aa: CASSLGQGAIEQYF; j_call: TRBJ2-7; v_call: TRBV5-1
cdr3_aa: CASSVGQVDNTQYF; j_call: TRBJ2-3; v_call: TRBV9
cdr3_aa: CASSSSGGNSQPQHF; j_call: TRBJ1-5; v_call: TRBV5-1
cdr3_aa: CASRGLMEGKNIQYF; j_call: TRBJ2-4; v_call: TRBV27
cdr3_aa: CASSQDPSTSETQYF; j_call: TRBJ2-5; v_call: TRBV4-3
cdr3_aa: CSVARGGGYEQFF; j_call: TRBJ2-1; v_call: TRBV29-1
cdr3_aa: CASRKVGTALTSGRAGRIDTQYF; j_call: TRBJ2-3; v_call: TRBV6-4
cdr3_aa: CAWSVPGPEAFF; j_call: TRBJ1-1; v_call: TRBV30
cdr3_aa: CSVIPWAGGYNEQFF; j_call: TRBJ2-1; v_call: TRBV29-1
cdr3_aa: CSVRKSTDTEAFF; j_call: TRBJ1-1; v_call: TRBV29-1
cdr3_aa: CSARDGSGEQYF; j_call: TRBJ2-7; v_call: TRBV20-1
cdr3_aa: CASSRKTSGSMDTDTQYF; j_call: TRBJ2-3; v_call: TRBV6-2/TRBV6-3
cdr3_aa: CASSPLRTGAGELFF; j_call: TRBJ2-2; v_call: TRBV18
cdr3_aa: CASSLFRGGEQFF; j_call: TRBJ2-1; v_call: TRBV28
cdr3_aa: CASSQEEGSTDTQYF; j_call: TRBJ2-3; v_call: TRBV4-2
cdr3_aa: CASKRQEGTDTQYF; j_call: TRBJ2-3; v_call: TRBV12-3/TRBV12-4
cdr3_aa: CSARVVSGIDYEQYF; j_call: TRBJ2-7; v_call: TRBV20-1
cdr3_aa: CSATGGAGNQPQHF; j_call: TRBJ1-5; v_call: TRBV29-1
cdr3_aa: CSARLFRPDRGRAGANVLTF; j_call: TRBJ2-6; v_call: TRBV20-1
cdr3_aa: CASSHGGRTDTQYF; j_call: TRBJ2-3; v_call: TRBV3-1
cdr3_aa: CASSLLAGGPWEQFF; j_call: TRBJ2-1; v_call: TRBV28
cdr3_aa: CASSPGQGARGYTF; j_call: TRBJ1-2; v_call: TRBV7-2
cdr3_aa: CASSGNTIYF; j_call: TRBJ1-3; v_call: TRBV18
cdr3_aa: CASILNPGPSTDTQYF; j_call: TRBJ2-3; v_call: TRBV12-3/TRBV12-4
cdr3_aa: CASSVDPRTGNTEKLFF; j_call: TRBJ1-4; v_call: TRBV9
cdr3_aa: CASSDRGSDIQYF; j_call: TRBJ2-4; v_call: TRBV18
cdr3_aa: CATSLRTGVGAFF; j_call: TRBJ1-1; v_call: TRBV15
cdr3_aa: CASSLLLAGGRYEQFF; j_call: TRBJ2-1; v_call: TRBV7-2
cdr3_aa: CASTLQDSGGTQYF; j_call: TRBJ2-5; v_call: TRBV7-9
cdr3_aa: CASSYRDPKETQYF; j_call: TRBJ2-5; v_call: TRBV5-1
cdr3_aa: CSATGPSIRETQYF; j_call: TRBJ2-5; v_call: TRBV20-1
cdr3_aa: CASRYSYRVPGELFF; j_call: TRBJ2-2; v_call: TRBV5-6
cdr3_aa: CASSSSGDGYTF; j_call: TRBJ1-2; v_call: TRBV7-3
cdr3_aa: CASSPTGTASYEQYF; j_call: TRBJ2-7; v_call: TRBV7-8